The 28 T cell receptor beta chains below were found in one sample sequenced in a study of blood T cell repertoires in COVID-19. Measured with immunoSEQ multiplex PCR; TCRdb has only the in-frame clones, and not every one. The table lists 100,000 or so clones, around 81% of them singletons. Sequencing was performed on peripheral blood. The receptor source for this set is a man aged 55 to 69 with acute or convalescent COVID-19.

The chain uses TRBV5-3 and TRBJ1-2, with 8 bases that match TRBD1. TRBV5-3 is reported as an ORF; its role is uncertain. This CDR3 spans 16 amino acids. V was clipped by 7 bases and J by 2 bases; unmatched bases: 13. CDR3 region: CARGARGQVLNYGYTF. Here the CDR3 DNA reads TGTGCCAGAGGGGCCCGGGGACAGGTGCTAAACTATGGCTACACCTTC.

J is TRBJ2-3 and V is TRBV7-2, with D possibly TRBD2 on 7 matching bases. The V and J ends lost 3 bases and 8 bases respectively, with 24 bases between them. CDR3 size: 17 residues. CDR1 SGHTA and CDR2 FQGNSA come from the germline V gene. CDR3 in DNA: TGTGCCAGCAGCTTTAATCCGACGGCGGGAGCACAGGGTACGCAGTATTTT. Amino acid sequence: CASSFNPTAGAQGTQYF.

The chain recombines TRBV10-1 with TRBJ1-2; 9 nucleotides agree with TRBD1. V lost 3 bases and J lost 8; bases outside the gene matches: 4. Germline V gives CDR1 WNHNN, CDR2 SYGVQD (reference sequence). The CDR3 is 13 amino acids. The CDR3 DNA is TGCGCCAGCAGTGAACAGGGGGCGTTCGGCTACACCTTC. As protein: CASSEQGAFGYTF.

This clone has just one count. The chain is built from TRBV7-9 and TRBJ2-7; D might be TRBD2 (5 bases). V lost 5 bases, J lost 7 bases, and 18 bases lay in between. Germline lookup yields CDR1 SEHNR and CDR2 FQNEAQ (reference sequence). This CDR3 has 14 residues. The CDR3, as DNA: TGTGCCAGCAGCCCCTCAGGAGGACCTACTGAGCAGTACGTC. This codes for CASSPSGGPTEQYV.

The gene calls are TRBV2 and TRBJ1-4, with 11 bases aligning to TRBD1. The CDR3 runs 15 residues. V gave up 7 bases and J gave up 7 bases; unmatched junction bases: 8. Germline CDR1 SNHLY, CDR2 FYNNEI. In nucleotides, the CDR3 is TGTGCCAGCACCCAACGGACAGGGGGCGGTGAAAAACTGTTTTTT. Encoded protein: CASTQRTGGGEKLFF.

This CDR3 reads CASSQGSRGGQPQHF. The CDR3 nucleotides read TGTGCCAGCAGCCAAGGTTCCAGGGGTGGGCAGCCCCAGCATTTT. J is TRBJ1-5 and V is TRBV3-1 (or the pseudogene TRBV3-2); a possible D gene is TRBD1 (6 bases). The CDR3 is 15 residues long. Germline loops: CDR1 LGHDT, CDR2 YNNKEL (reference sequence). V shed 1 base and J shed 7 bases, with 14 bases lying between them.

The genes are TRBV19 and TRBJ2-5; 7 bases agree with TRBD2. The germline V gene has CDR1 LNHDA and CDR2 SQIVND (reference sequence). The J segment lost 0 bases and the V segment lost 2 bases, leaving 9 bases of the junction unmatched. The CDR3 extends over 17 amino acids. The CDR3 region is CASSIPGERGNQETQYF. CDR3 DNA sequence: TGTGCCAGTAGTATACCGGGGGAGCGGGGCAACCAAGAGACCCAGTACTTC.

The V and J genes are TRBV13 and TRBJ1-2; D remains ambiguous. Per the germline V gene, CDR1 is PRHDT and CDR2 is FYEKMQ (reference sequence). The CDR3 is 15 residues long. V gave up 4 bases and J gave up 4 bases, with 16 bases separating them. CDR3 sequence reads: CASSSSPPIGYGYTF. As DNA, the CDR3 is TGTGCCAGCAGCTCCTCCCCGCCTATTGGCTATGGCTACACCTTC.

Regarding this clone: One end of the junction does not line up with germline, which may come from a read error. The chain joins TRBV3-1 (or the pseudogene TRBV3-2) to TRBJ1-2; TRBD1 agrees at 10 bases. CDR1 LGHDT and CDR2 YNNKEL come from the germline V gene (reference sequence). The CDR3 has 15 residues. The CDR3 nucleotides are TGTGCCAGCACCCAATATCCAGGGACAGGGGATAAGTACACCTTC. Translated, it gives CASTQYPGTGDKYTF.

The gene calls are TRBV5-1 and TRBJ1-4, with 7 bases identical to TRBD1. The ends lost 4 bases at V and 4 bases at J; junction bases unmatched: 7. This CDR3 is built from 15 residues. CDR1 and CDR2 from the germline V gene are SGHRS and YFSETQ. The CDR3 is CASSPGQPFNEKLFF. The CDR3 DNA sequence: TGCGCCAGCAGCCCGGGACAGCCTTTTAATGAAAAACTGTTTTTT.

The chain combines TRBV6-5 with TRBJ1-5; 8 bases agree with TRBD1. Germline V gene sequence: CDR1 MNHEY, CDR2 SVGAGI. This CDR3 is 13 amino acids long. After removal of 6 bases from V and 5 bases from J, the junction contained 3 bases not matched to a gene. The CDR3 region has the DNA TGTGCCAGCAGCCGGACAGGGTATCAGCCCCAGCATTTT. It encodes CASSRTGYQPQHF.

This clone came up once. The chain joins TRBV18 to TRBJ1-3, with no clear D. The CDR3 extends over 17 amino acids. The germline gives CDR1 KGHSH, CDR2 LQKENI. The germline V and J ends were trimmed by 4 bases and 4 bases, with 20 bases remaining between them. The DNA of the CDR3 is TGTGCCAGCTCACTCCAACCTAAGCGGGCGAACGGAAACACCATATATTTT. Translating gives CASSLQPKRANGNTIYF.

The chain links TRBV19 to TRBJ1-5; the D gene is possibly TRBD1 (5 bases). V lost 5 bases to trimming and J lost 3 bases, with 8 bases between them. This CDR3 spans 13 amino acids. Germline V CDR1 and CDR2: LNHDA, SQIVND (reference sequence). CDR3 region: CASSLGPNQPQHF. CDR3 nucleotide sequence: TGTGCCAGTAGTCTGGGGCCCAATCAGCCCCAGCATTTT. Full variable domain (remainder filled in from reference TRBV19 and TRBJ1-5): DGGITQSPKYLFRKEGQNVTLSCEQNLNHDAMYWYRQDPGQGLRLIYYSQIVNDFQKGDIAEGYSVSREKKESFPLTVTSAQKNPTAFYLCASSLGPNQPQHFGDGTRLSIL.

V gene TRBV19 combines with J gene TRBJ1-3; D is unclear. Germline CDR1 and CDR2: LNHDA and SQIVND (reference sequence). The CDR3 runs 16 residues. Trimming pared 5 bases from V and 2 bases from J, leaving 16 bases between. CDR3 in amino acids: CASSASQSPTGNTIYF. CDR3 coding DNA: TGTGCCAGTAGTGCGTCACAGTCCCCGACTGGAAACACCATATATTTT. The full variable domain, completed using reference TRBV19 and TRBJ1-3, is DGGITQSPKYLFRKEGQNVTLSCEQNLNHDAMYWYRQDPGQGLRLIYYSQIVNDFQKGDIAEGYSVSREKKESFPLTVTSAQKNPTAFYLCASSASQSPTGNTIYFGEGSWLTVV.

The V and J genes are TRBV3-1 (or the pseudogene TRBV3-2) and TRBJ2-3; TRBD2 matches 9 bases. Germline CDR1 and CDR2: LGHDT and YNNKEL (reference sequence). The CDR3 runs 16 residues. After removal of 4 bases from V and 2 bases from J, the junction contained 7 bases not matched to a gene. The CDR3 protein is CASSPASGGSTDTQYF. In nucleotides, the CDR3 is TGTGCCAGCAGCCCGGCCAGCGGGGGGTCCACAGATACGCAGTATTTT.

The chain recombines TRBV3-1 (or the pseudogene TRBV3-2) with TRBJ2-3, with 8 bases aligning to TRBD2. Germline trimming cut 6 bases from V and 3 bases from J; bases unmatched to any gene: 8. CDR1 is LGHDT and CDR2 is YNNKEL in the germline V gene (reference sequence). The CDR3 has 15 amino acids. The CDR3 region is CASSFSGIGTDTQYF. CDR3 nucleotide sequence: TGTGCCAGCAGTTTTAGCGGGATAGGGACAGATACGCAGTATTTT.

This chain uses TRBV6-5 with TRBJ2-7, with a possible D match to TRBD2 (6 bases). The CDR3 extends over 14 amino acids. CDR1 is MNHEY, CDR2 SVGAGI, per germline. Trimming shortened V by 5 bases and J by 4 bases, and 15 bases separated the two germline ends. CDR3 sequence (DNA): TGTGCCAGCAGTCCCACCGTGGGGGGTTACGAGCAGTACTTC. It is translated as CASSPTVGGYEQYF.

The chain carries TRBV24-1 and TRBJ2-3, with TRBD2 identical over 13 bases. Losses at the gene ends were 2 bases for V and 4 bases for J; bases not matched to a gene: 5. The CDR3 runs 17 residues. Germline V gives CDR1 KGHDR, CDR2 SFDVKD. The CDR3 reads CATSDSGLAGAADTQYF. CDR3 sequence (DNA): TGTGCCACCAGTGATTCTGGACTAGCGGGAGCGGCAGATACGCAGTATTTT.

Here the CDR3 reads CASSGQGASYEQYV. The CDR3 DNA reads TGTGCCAGCAGCGGACAGGGGGCCTCCTACGAGCAGTACGTC. The chain carries TRBV6-5 and TRBJ2-7; TRBD1 aligns across 11 bases. From germline, CDR1 is MNHEY and CDR2 SVGAGI. There are 14 residues in the CDR3. The trim removed 6 bases at V and 0 bases at J, leaving 1 base unmatched.

The chain is built from TRBV7-2 and TRBJ2-2; D possibly corresponds to TRBD2 (5 bases). Germline CDR1 reads SGHTA; CDR2 reads FQGNSA. The CDR3 length is 15 residues. With 3 bases removed from V and 2 bases from J, the gap between germline ends came to 10 bases. The CDR3, as DNA: TGTGCCAGCAGCTTTCCGACTACCAACACCGGGGAGCTGTTTTTT. Encoded protein: CASSFPTTNTGELFF.

This chain connects TRBV5-1 to TRBJ2-3; D possibly corresponds to TRBD2 (6 bases). This CDR3 has 15 amino acids. The germline V gene encodes CDR1 SGHRS and CDR2 YFSETQ. The V end lost 3 bases, the J end lost 3 bases, and 14 bases lay between the germline ends. Here the CDR3 reads CASSSFPTSTDTQYF. In nucleotides, the CDR3 is TGCGCCAGCAGCTCATTCCCGACTAGTACAGATACGCAGTATTTT. The full variable domain, rest sourced from reference TRBV5-1 and TRBJ2-3, is KAGVTQTPRYLIKTRGQQVTLSCSPISGHRSVSWYQQTPGQGLQFLFEYFSETQRNKGNFPGRFSGRQFSNSRSEMNVSTLELGDSALYLCASSSFPTSTDTQYFGPGTRLTVL.

This clone is a singleton in its sample. The CDR3 coding sequence is TGTGCCAGCAGTGAAGGTGGGGGGGTCGCCAAAAACATTCAGTACTTC. It yields the protein CASSEGGGVAKNIQYF. The gene calls are TRBV2 and TRBJ2-4; 7 bases are a match to TRBD2. The CDR3 runs to 16 residues. Germline trimming cut 1 base from V and 1 base from J; bases unmatched to any gene: 4. The germline V gene has CDR1 SNHLY and CDR2 FYNNEI.

The CDR3 loop reads CASSYGTLGGPEKLFF. The CDR3 DNA sequence: TGTGCCAGCAGTTACGGGACCTTGGGGGGGCCCGAAAAACTGTTTTTT. The chain combines TRBV6-5 with TRBJ1-4, with TRBD1 as a possible D gene (6 bases). CDR1 is MNHEY and CDR2 is SVGAGI in the germline V gene. V was shortened by 2 bases and J by 8 bases, with 18 bases between the two germline ends. CDR3 length equals 16 residues.

The chain is built from TRBV5-4 and TRBJ2-1; 9 bases align to TRBD2. The V gene's germline CDR1 is SGHNT and CDR2 YYREEE (reference sequence). Germline trimming cut 5 bases from V and 9 bases from J; bases unmatched to any gene: 18. This CDR3 spans 17 amino acids. This chain's CDR3 is CASSWGPSGNDASEQFF. Written as DNA, the CDR3 is TGTGCCAGCAGTTGGGGCCCTAGCGGGAATGATGCCAGTGAGCAGTTCTTC.

The rearrangement joins TRBV19 to TRBJ1-4; D is unclear. Germline CDR1 and CDR2: LNHDA and SQIVND (reference sequence). The V end was cut by 4 bases, the J end by 5 bases, with 8 bases between. This CDR3 region has 13 residues. The CDR3 loop is CASSRGVNEKLFF. CDR3 bases: TGTGCCAGTAGTAGGGGAGTCAATGAAAAACTGTTTTTT.

The gene calls are TRBV10-3 and TRBJ2-3; 12 bases match TRBD2. V trimming: 10 bases; J trimming: 5 bases; junction bases outside the gene matches: 4. The V gene's germline CDR1 is ENHRY and CDR2 SYGVKD. This CDR3 spans 13 amino acids. CDR3 loop: CATRLAGEDTQYF. CDR3 bases: TGTGCCACCCGACTAGCGGGAGAAGATACGCAGTATTTT.

The chain links TRBV7-9 to TRBJ2-5; 10 nucleotides line up with TRBD1. This CDR3 spans 16 amino acids. V dropped 10 bases and J dropped 5; count of bases not matched to a gene: 16. Germline V gene data show CDR1 as SEHNR and CDR2 as FQNEAQ (reference sequence). The CDR3, as DNA: TGTGCCATACCCTTACCGGGACAGGGGCCGAGGGAGACCCAGTACTTC. This codes for CAIPLPGQGPRETQYF. Full variable domain (outside the CDR3, taken from reference TRBV7-9 and TRBJ2-5): DTGVSQNPRHKITKRGQNVTFRCDPISEHNRLYWYRQTLGQGPEFLTYFQNEAQLEKSRLLSDRFSAERPKGSFSTLEIQRTEQGDSAMYLCAIPLPGQGPRETQYFGPGTRLLVL.

The rearrangement joins TRBV18 to TRBJ2-1; D perhaps matches TRBD1 (5 bases). Trimming stripped 0 bases from V and 15 bases from J, with 12 bases between. Germline CDR1 reads KGHSH; CDR2 reads LQKENI. The CDR3 extends over 12 amino acids. CDR3 in DNA: TGTGCCAGCTCACCACCGGGGCTTAGAGGGTTCTTC. Its protein product is CASSPPGLRGFF. The whole variable domain, filled in from reference TRBV18 and TRBJ2-1, reads NAGVMQNPRHLVRRRGQEARLRCSPMKGHSHVYWYRQLPEEGLKFMVYLQKENIIDESGMPKERFSAEFPKEGPSILRIQQVVRGDSAAYFCASSPPGLRGFFGPGTRLTVL.